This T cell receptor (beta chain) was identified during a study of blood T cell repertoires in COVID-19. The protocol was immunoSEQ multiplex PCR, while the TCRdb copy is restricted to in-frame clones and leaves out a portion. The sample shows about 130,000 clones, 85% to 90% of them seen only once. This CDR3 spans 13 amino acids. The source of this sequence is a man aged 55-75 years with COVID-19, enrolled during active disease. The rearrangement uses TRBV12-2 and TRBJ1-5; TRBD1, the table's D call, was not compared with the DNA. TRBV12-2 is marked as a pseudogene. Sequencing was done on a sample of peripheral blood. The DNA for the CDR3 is TGTGCAAGTCGCTCCGGGACAAATAAGCCCCAGCATTTT. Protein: CASRSGTNKPQHF.